These 15 T cell receptor beta chains share one sample of origin, sequenced in a study of OX40 agonist ivuxolimab in advanced cancers. Library method: the immunoSEQ multiplex PCR assay. In its TCRdb copy, this immuneACCESS table keeps in-frame sequences only and misses some clones. Where compared with another copy, unresolved V genes explain less than half of these, and the others have no known cause. The sample has more than 60,000 clones on record, about 85% of them singletons. The leading ten clones occupy roughly 0.66% of the sample. Specimen: CD4+ or CD8+ T cells sorted from blood, collected in a trial of the OX40 agonist ivuxolimab. The receptors were sampled from an adult with an advanced solid tumor such as melanoma, head and neck, liver or kidney cancer.

As concerns this clone: The sample carries other DNA sequences with the same CDR3. The chain combines TRBV7-2 with TRBJ2-7, with 8 bases lining up with TRBD1. The ends lost 3 bases at V and 4 bases at J; junction bases unmatched: 5. The CDR3 is made up of 14 amino acids. In germline, CDR1 is SGHTA, CDR2 FQGNSA. DNA for the CDR3: TGTGCCAGCAGCTTGGGGCAGGGGGCTTACGAGCAGTACTTC. This translates into CASSLGQGAYEQYF.

The rearrangement joins TRBV9 to TRBJ2-5; D remains ambiguous. Trimming left V 4 bases short and J 0 bases short, with 10 bases between. Germline assignment: CDR1 SGDLS and CDR2 YYNGEE. The CDR3 has 14 residues. This chain's CDR3 is CASSPRQDQETQYF. In DNA, the CDR3 is TGTGCCAGCAGCCCCAGGCAGGACCAAGAGACCCAGTACTTC.

This chain joins TRBV10-3 and TRBJ1-1; 9 bases agree with TRBD1. The ends lost 10 bases at V and 4 bases at J; junction bases unmatched: 10. The CDR3 totals 14 residues. Germline CDR1 is ENHRY and CDR2 is SYGVKD. In nucleotides, the CDR3 is TGTGCCACCCAACAGGGGGCGCAGGTCACTGAAGCTTTCTTT. It encodes CATQQGAQVTEAFF.

The chain has TRBV5-1 and TRBJ2-4, with D unresolved. The CDR3 totals 20 residues. With 0 bases removed from V and 0 bases from J, the gap between germline ends came to 22 bases. CDR1 is SGHRS, CDR2 YFSETQ, per germline. CDR3 sequence reads: CASSLESMGPVPIAKNIQYF. The CDR3 DNA sequence: TGCGCCAGCAGCTTGGAGAGCATGGGCCCAGTCCCCATAGCCAAAAACATTCAGTACTTC.

The V and J genes are TRBV7-8 and TRBJ1-4, with 8 bases fitting TRBD1. The V gene end was trimmed by 1 base and the J gene end by 13 bases; junction bases not matched to a gene: 8. The CDR3 spans 14 residues. In germline, CDR1 is SGHVS, CDR2 FQNEAQ. In DNA, the CDR3 is TGTGCCAGCAGCTTAGGGGGGACAGGTCTCGGACTGTTTTTT. It encodes CASSLGGTGLGLFF. The full variable domain, with the rest looked up from reference TRBV7-8 and TRBJ1-4, is GAGVSQSPRYKVAKRGQDVALRCDPISGHVSLFWYQQALGQGPEFLTYFQNEAQLDKSGLPSDRFFAERPEGSVSTLKIQRTQQEDSAVYLCASSLGGTGLGLFFGSGTQLSVL.

The rearrangement uses TRBV6-1 and TRBJ1-5; D is ambiguous. This CDR3 contains 18 residues. Germline lookup yields CDR1 MNHNS and CDR2 SASEGT. V lost 4 bases and J 1 base, leaving 20 bases between the germline ends. In DNA, the CDR3 is TGTGCCAGCAGTGCCCCGAGGAGTGTGGCTGTGAGCAATCAGCCCCAGCATTTT. Translated: CASSAPRSVAVSNQPQHF.

This clone was observed a few times. This rearrangement joins TRBV9 to TRBJ1-1, with TRBD1 as a possible D gene (6 bases). Trimming removed 3 bases from V and 1 base from J, with 10 bases in between. The germline CDR1 and CDR2 sequences are SGDLS and YYNGEE. The CDR3 covers 14 residues. Written as DNA, the CDR3 is TGTGCCAGCAGCGCGGGACACTCGAACACTGAAGCTTTCTTT. Amino acids: CASSAGHSNTEAFF.

The J gene is TRBJ1-1, the V gene TRBV2; D is undetermined. Germline CDR1 SNHLY, CDR2 FYNNEI. The length of the CDR3 is 14 residues. This chain's CDR3 is CCSRISPMNTEAFF. In DNA, the CDR3 is TGTTGCAGCAGGATCAGCCCTATGAACACTGAAGCTTTCTTT.

The chain recombines TRBV30 with TRBJ1-4, with D perhaps matching TRBD1 (5 bases). CDR1 GTSNPN and CDR2 SVGIG come from the germline V gene (reference sequence). The V end lost 6 bases, the J end lost 8 bases, and 16 bases lay between the germline ends. This CDR3 contains 13 residues. DNA of the CDR3: TGTGCCTGCACTCCGGGACGGGGAGAAAAACTGTTTTTT. This translates into CACTPGRGEKLFF.

This clone was detected only once. V gene TRBV2 combines with J gene TRBJ1-5, with D hard to call. The V gene lost 2 bases and the J gene lost 0 bases, with 11 bases spanning the gap. Germline V gene lookup returns CDR1 SNHLY and CDR2 FYNNEI. This CDR3 region has 16 residues. CDR3 amino acids: CASSEKSPPSNQPQHF. The CDR3 DNA reads as TGTGCCAGCAGTGAAAAGTCACCCCCTAGCAATCAGCCCCAGCATTTT.

The DNA for the CDR3 is TGCGCCAGCAGCCAGGGTTGGGGGGGCCGCACTGAAGCTTTCTTT. Translated: CASSQGWGGRTEAFF. The rearrangement links TRBV5-1 to TRBJ1-1; D may be TRBD1 (6 bases). V was cut by 4 bases and J by 4 bases, with 17 bases left in between. This CDR3 comprises 15 residues. Germline loops: CDR1 SGHRS, CDR2 YFSETQ. The full variable domain, its missing parts supplied by reference TRBV5-1 and TRBJ1-1, is KAGVTQTPRYLIKTRGQQVTLSCSPISGHRSVSWYQQTPGQGLQFLFEYFSETQRNKGNFPGRFSGRQFSNSRSEMNVSTLELGDSALYLCASSQGWGGRTEAFFGQGTRLTVV.

Worth noting for this clone: Other nucleotide sequences from this sample produce the same CDR3. The V gene is TRBV18, the J gene TRBJ1-1, with D maybe TRBD1 (6 bases). Per the germline V gene, CDR1 is KGHSH and CDR2 is LQKENI. The CDR3 spans 14 residues. V dropped 5 bases and J dropped 2 bases, with 12 bases sitting between them. CDR3 residues: CASSAGARNTEAFF. CDR3 sequence (DNA): TGTGCCAGCTCAGCGGGGGCCCGAAACACTGAAGCTTTCTTT.

CDR3 bases: TGTGCCAGCAGCTTGACATACCAGCATTTT. Translating gives CASSLTYQHF. The rearrangement joins TRBV11-2 to TRBJ1-5; no clear D. Between the trimmed V and J ends, which lost 3 bases and 12 bases, there was a span of 6 bases. The CDR3 totals 10 residues. CDR1 SGHAT and CDR2 FQNNGV come from the germline V gene. Filled out from reference TRBV11-2 and TRBJ1-5, the complete variable domain reads EAGVAQSPRYKIIEKRQSVAFWCNPISGHATLYWYQQILGQGPKLLIQFQNNGVVDDSQLPKDRFSAERLKGVDSTLKIQPAKLEDSAVYLCASSLTYQHFGDGTRLSIL.

The J gene is TRBJ1-3, the V gene TRBV11-3; 7 bases are shared with TRBD1. Losses at the gene ends were 6 bases for V and 4 bases for J; bases not matched to a gene: 9. Looked up from germline, CDR1 is SGHNT and CDR2 is YENEEA. The length of the CDR3 is 15 residues. The CDR3 region has the DNA TGTGCCAGCAGTCGAGGGGGCGCGTCCGGAAACACCATATATTTT. Its protein product is CASSRGGASGNTIYF.

This chain connects TRBV18 to TRBJ1-4; D not certain. V lost 1 base and J lost 1, with 1 base in between. Per the germline V gene, CDR1 is KGHSH and CDR2 is LQKENI. This CDR3 contains 13 residues. Written as DNA, the CDR3 is TGTGCCAGCTCACCACAAACTAATGAAAAACTGTTTTTT. It translates to CASSPQTNEKLFF.